This TCR beta chain came from a study of cytomegalovirus exposure and HLA in healthy donors. Primers for the PCR totalled 60 Vbeta and 13 Jbeta. TCRdb's copy holds only in-frame clones and misses some; the assay was immunoSEQ multiplex PCR. The sample lists roughly 250,000 clones; under 80% were seen once. General study results and limits: A later analysis reported that several of the most significant clusters appeared to be linked to common viral pathogens, among them Epstein-Barr virus. Most CMV-associated TCR beta chains were later found to appear HLA-restricted. Some public TCRs appeared in many individuals, while most sequences were rare.

The V segment lost 1 base and the J segment 3 bases; nucleotides outside the gene matches: 11. CDR1 SGHNT and CDR2 YYREEE come from the germline V gene (reference sequence). This CDR3 has 18 residues. Concerning this clone itself: Its specificity is unknown.

Sequenced material: PBMCs. This sequence was found in a female donor in good health and CMV-seronegative. The V gene is TRBV5-4, the J gene TRBJ2-5; TRBD2 aligns across 11 bases. CDR3 residues: CASSLYSSGRAGKETQYF. CDR3 DNA sequence: TGTGCCAGCAGCTTGTACAGTAGCGGGAGGGCCGGAAAAGAGACCCAGTACTTC.